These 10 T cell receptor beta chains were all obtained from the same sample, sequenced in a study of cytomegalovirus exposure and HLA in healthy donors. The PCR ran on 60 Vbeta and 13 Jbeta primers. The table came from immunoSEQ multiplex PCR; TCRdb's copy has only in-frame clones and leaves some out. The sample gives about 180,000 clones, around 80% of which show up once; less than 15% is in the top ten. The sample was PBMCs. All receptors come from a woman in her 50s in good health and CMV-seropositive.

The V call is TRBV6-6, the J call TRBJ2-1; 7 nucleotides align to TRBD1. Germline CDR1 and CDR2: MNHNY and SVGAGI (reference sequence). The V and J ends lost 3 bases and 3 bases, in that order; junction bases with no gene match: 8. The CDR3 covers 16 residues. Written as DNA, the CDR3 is TGTGCCAGCAGTTATCCAACAGGGGATAGCTACAATGAGCAGTTCTTC. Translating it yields CASSYPTGDSYNEQFF.

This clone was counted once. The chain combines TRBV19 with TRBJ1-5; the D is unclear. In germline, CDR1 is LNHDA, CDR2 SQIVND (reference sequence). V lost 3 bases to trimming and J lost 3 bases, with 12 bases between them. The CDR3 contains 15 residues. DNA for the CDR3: TGTGCCAGTAGTATTATGGCGGAGTACAATCAGCCCCAGCATTTT. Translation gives CASSIMAEYNQPQHF.

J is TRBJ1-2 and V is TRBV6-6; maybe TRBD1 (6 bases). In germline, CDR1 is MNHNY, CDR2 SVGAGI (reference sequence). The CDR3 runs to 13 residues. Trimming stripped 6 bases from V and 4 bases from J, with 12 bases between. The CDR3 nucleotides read TGTGCCAGCAGCCCACAGGGTGTCTATGGCTACACCTTC. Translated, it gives CASSPQGVYGYTF.

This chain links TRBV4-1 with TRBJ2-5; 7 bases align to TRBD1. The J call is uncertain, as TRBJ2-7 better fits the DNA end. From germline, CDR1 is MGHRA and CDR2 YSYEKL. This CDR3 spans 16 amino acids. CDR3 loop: CASSQGDRVGTYEQYF. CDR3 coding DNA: TGCGCCAGCAGCCAGGGCGACAGGGTAGGTACCTACGAGCAGTACTTC.

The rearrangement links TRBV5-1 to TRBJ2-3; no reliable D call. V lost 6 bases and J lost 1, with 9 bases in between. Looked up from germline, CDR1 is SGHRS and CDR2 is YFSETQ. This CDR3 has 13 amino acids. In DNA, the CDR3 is TGCGCCAGCATCGAAACGGGCACAGATACGCAGTATTTT. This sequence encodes CASIETGTDTQYF.

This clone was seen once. This CDR3 is CASSQTGLLNTEAFF. The CDR3, as DNA: TGTGCCAGCAGTCAAACCGGTCTTCTAAACACTGAAGCTTTCTTT. The rearrangement joins TRBV6-5 to TRBJ1-1; D is unclear. There are 15 residues in the CDR3. V lost 5 bases and J 2 bases, leaving 15 bases between the germline ends. The germline V gene has CDR1 MNHEY and CDR2 SVGAGI.

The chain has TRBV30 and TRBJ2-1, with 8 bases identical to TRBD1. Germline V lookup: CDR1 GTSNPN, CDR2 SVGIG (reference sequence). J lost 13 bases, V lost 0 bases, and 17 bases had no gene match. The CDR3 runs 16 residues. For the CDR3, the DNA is TGTGCCTGGAGTGTACGGATGTTACAGGGGGATGTGAAACAGTTCTTC. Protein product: CAWSVRMLQGDVKQFF.

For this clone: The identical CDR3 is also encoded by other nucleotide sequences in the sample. In DNA form, the CDR3 reads TGTGCCAGCAGCCAAGAACAAGGCTACACCTTC. Translating it yields CASSQEQGYTF. The chain carries TRBV4-2 and TRBJ1-2; D is ambiguous. The CDR3 totals 11 residues. Trimming cost V 0 bases and J 8 bases, with 4 bases left between them. Germline CDR1 is LGHNA and CDR2 is YNFKEQ.

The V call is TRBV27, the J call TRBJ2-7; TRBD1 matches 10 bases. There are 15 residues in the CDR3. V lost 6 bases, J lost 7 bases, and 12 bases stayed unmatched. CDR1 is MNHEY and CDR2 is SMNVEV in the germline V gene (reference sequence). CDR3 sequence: CASSDPGTGVGEQYF. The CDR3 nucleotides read TGTGCCAGCAGCGACCCCGGGACAGGGGTTGGTGAGCAGTACTTC.

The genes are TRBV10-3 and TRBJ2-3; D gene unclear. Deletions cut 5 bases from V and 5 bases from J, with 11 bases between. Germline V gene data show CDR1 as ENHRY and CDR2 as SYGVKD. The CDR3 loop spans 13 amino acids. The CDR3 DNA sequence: TGTGCCATCAGTCCTGGAGTTAGAGATACGCAGTATTTT. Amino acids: CAISPGVRDTQYF.